This paragraph covers one TCR beta chain sequence. Authors' processing steps: Reference gene primer amplification gave estimated nucleated cell counts. The method was immunoSEQ multiplex PCR; TCRdb's version includes in-frame clones alone and lacks a portion of them. The V and J calls and the clone size are those of that table, but D and trimming were determined from the DNA. The profile shows 100,000 to 150,000 clones, about 80% of them singletons. This record comes from a study of blood T cell repertoires in COVID-19. At the level of the study: COVID-19 samples, acute and convalescent, were from the United States, Italy and Spain. From T cells, B-cell-depleted T cells, or PBMCs came the material, which was cDNA or gDNA.

The TCR originated in a woman in her forties or fifties with acute or convalescent COVID-19. The sample taken for sequencing was peripheral blood.

The CDR3 is CASATPLVGVTYEQYF. CDR3 sequence (DNA): TGTGCCAGCGCTACTCCTTTGGTCGGGGTTACCTACGAGCAGTACTTC. This chain connects TRBV27 to TRBJ2-7; weak D call: TRBD2 (5 bases). V gave up 8 bases and J gave up 2 bases, with 22 bases separating them. Germline CDR1 reads MNHEY; CDR2 reads SMNVEV (reference sequence). This CDR3 contains 16 residues.